This T cell receptor beta chain was retrieved from a study of cytomegalovirus exposure and HLA in healthy donors. Study-wide results and limits: The study found most TCR sequences rare, yet found some public TCRs in many donors. As was reported, the classifier diagnosed cytomegalovirus status with high specificity and sensitivity.

Sequencing was performed with immunoSEQ multiplex PCR; in TCRdb, only in-frame clones are kept and a portion is missing. Of about 160,000 clones listed, around 88% were seen once; the top ten hold approximately 2.4%. Concerning this clone itself: Its specificity is not known.

The ends lost 3 bases at V and 6 bases at J; junction bases unmatched: 10. Germline V gene data show CDR1 as ENHRY and CDR2 as SYGVKD. This CDR3 comprises 15 residues. The material sequenced was PBMCs. The chain is built from TRBV10-3 and TRBJ1-2; 7 nucleotides agree with TRBD1. The source is a woman under 30 in good health and CMV-seronegative. DNA for the CDR3: TGTGCCATCAGTGACCCCAAGACAGGGTCAAATGGCTACACCTTC. As protein: CAISDPKTGSNGYTF.